Described below is a single T cell receptor beta chain sequence and its context. Trimming took off 5 bases at V and 0 bases at J, with 11 bases between the two ends. Germline V gene sequence: CDR1 LGHDT, CDR2 YNNKEL (reference sequence). The length of the CDR3 is 15 residues. In the authors' workflow: Using reference gene primer amplification, nucleated cell counts were estimated. Assay used: immunoSEQ multiplex PCR; TCRdb lists only in-frame clones, some missing. V and J calls and clone size are given by that table; D and trimming were obtained from the DNA. The repertoire holds 70,000 to 90,000 clones, with 75% to 95% as singletons. The data derive from a study of blood T cell repertoires in COVID-19. Across the whole study: Material from acute and convalescent COVID-19 was sourced from the United States, Italy and Spain. Nucleic acid was either cDNA or gDNA, and it came from T cells, B-cell-depleted T cells, or PBMCs.

This receptor was identified in a human donor in a cohort sampled during active COVID-19. The sample taken for sequencing was peripheral blood. This chain links TRBV3-1 (or the pseudogene TRBV3-2) with TRBJ2-1; D possibly corresponds to TRBD1 (5 bases). Written as DNA, the CDR3 is TGTGCCAGCAGCAGGGGCTCTAACTCCTACAATGAGCAGTTCTTC. It encodes CASSRGSNSYNEQFF.